This TCR beta chain was identified during a study of blood T cell repertoires in COVID-19 (dated by TCRdb to 2019 to 2021). Turning to the overall study: Samples from collaborators originated in the United States, Italy and Spain and spanned both the acute and convalescent phases of COVID-19. The prospective study material was composed of cDNA or gDNA derived from T cells, B-cell-depleted T cells, or PBMCs. The dataset comprised deeply sampled blood TCRbeta repertoires from subjects exposed to, actively infected with, or recovered from COVID-19. The repertoires were released in a freely available public database intended as a resource for research on the immune response to SARS-CoV-2. The samples were drawn from the first 160 participants of the ongoing ImmuneRACE study and from about 1,200 subjects provided by 6 global collaborators. A de-identified subject ID, COVID-19 status, age in years and sex were almost always included in the sample metadata. Where available, HLA class I and class II types were obtained from metadata supplied by the sample provider rather than from assay-based typing. Points the paper makes about the study in general: How much clinical and demographic metadata was included differed by source and by participant, and the metadata was provided uncurated.

In this sample, this clone turned up a few times. No cognate antigen has been identified for it. Nothing much larger sits one base from this clone, and base qualities are not available. TCRbeta CDR3 regions were amplified from genomic DNA by means of the immunoSEQ Assay, a bias-controlled multiplex PCR. The authors' pipeline ran thus. Nucleated cell counts per sample were estimated from amplification of reference gene primers within the assay. To quantify the absolute abundance of each unique TCRbeta CDR3 rearrangement, sequence reads were collapsed and filtered. For each sample, productive Simpson clonality was calculated as the square root of Simpson's diversity index over productive rearrangements. TCRdb took over this immuneACCESS table, retaining in-frame rearrangements with V and J assigned. Such tables are incomplete; in checked studies, under half of the missing clones stem from an unresolved V gene, and the remainder is unexplained. The V and J calls and clone size are taken from that table; D and trimming were inferred from the DNA. The sample profile shows about 120,000 clones; approximately 83% of them were found once. The ten top clones hold 10% to 15% of the sample.

Each collaborating institution followed its own protocols to collect whole blood in K2EDTA tubes. For TCRbeta analysis, collaborators shipped samples in one of three forms: frozen whole blood, isolated PBMCs, or DNA extracted from either of those sample types. CDR3 length: 16 amino acids, cysteine to phenylalanine. Left in the record is the CDR3 DNA by itself, 48 bases read in frame from the first base. From a lookup of the germline V gene (reference sequence), CDR1 and CDR2 are MNHEY and SMNVEV. Trimming takes 4 bases from V and 2 bases from J, and the germline ends sit 18 bases apart. The chain employs TRBV27 and TRBJ2-7, with TRBD1 perhaps the D gene, on 6 matching bases. This sequence was found in a man aged 55 to 70 with acute or convalescent COVID-19. Specimen: peripheral blood. The CDR3 region: CASSSLRDNKAYEQYF. The DNA sequence reads TGTGCCAGCAGTTCTCTCCGGGACAACAAAGCCTACGAGCAGTACTTC.